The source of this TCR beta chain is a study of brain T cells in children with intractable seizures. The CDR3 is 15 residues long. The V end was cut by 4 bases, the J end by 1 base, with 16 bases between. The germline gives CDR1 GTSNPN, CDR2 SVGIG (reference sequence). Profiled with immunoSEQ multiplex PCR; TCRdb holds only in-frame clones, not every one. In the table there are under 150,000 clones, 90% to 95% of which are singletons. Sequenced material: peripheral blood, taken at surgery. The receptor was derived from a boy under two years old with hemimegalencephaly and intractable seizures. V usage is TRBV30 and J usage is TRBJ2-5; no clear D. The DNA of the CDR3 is TGTGCCTGGACTCCCTCGGGTCAGCTCCAAGAGACCCAGTACTTC. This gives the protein CAWTPSGQLQETQYF. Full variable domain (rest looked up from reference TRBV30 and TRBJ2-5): SQTIHQWPATLVQPVGSPLSLECTVEGTSNPNLYWYRQAAGRGLQLLFYSVGIGQISSEVPQNLSASRPQDRQFILSSKKLLLSDSGFYLCAWTPSGQLQETQYFGPGTRLLVL.